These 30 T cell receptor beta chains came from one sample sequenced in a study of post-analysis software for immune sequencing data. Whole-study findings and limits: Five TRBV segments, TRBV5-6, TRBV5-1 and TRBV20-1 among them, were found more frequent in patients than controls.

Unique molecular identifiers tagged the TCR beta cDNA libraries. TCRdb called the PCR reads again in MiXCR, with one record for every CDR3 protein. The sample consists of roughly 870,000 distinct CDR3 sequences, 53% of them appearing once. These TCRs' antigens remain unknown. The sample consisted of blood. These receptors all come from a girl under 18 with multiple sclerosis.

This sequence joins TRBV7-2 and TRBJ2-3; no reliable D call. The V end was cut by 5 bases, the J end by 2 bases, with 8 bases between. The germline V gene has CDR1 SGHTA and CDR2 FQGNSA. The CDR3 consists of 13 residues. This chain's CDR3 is CASSPAFTDTQYF. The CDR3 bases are TGTGCCAGCAGCCCCGCATTCACAGATACGCAGTATTTT.

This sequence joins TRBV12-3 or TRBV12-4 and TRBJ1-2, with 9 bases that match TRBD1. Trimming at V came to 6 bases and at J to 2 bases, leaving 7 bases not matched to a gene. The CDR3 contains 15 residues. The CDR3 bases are TGTGCCAGCAGGACAACGGGGACAGGGAACTATGGCTACACCTTC. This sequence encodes CASRTTGTGNYGYTF.

DNA of the CDR3: TGCAGCGTTGATGCGGGAGGAGGTCCCTACGAGCAGTACTTC. Its protein is CSVDAGGGPYEQYF. The chain has TRBV29-1 and TRBJ2-7, with 8 bases fitting TRBD2. CDR3 length equals 14 residues. Germline CDR1 and CDR2: SQVTM and ANQGSEA. The ends lost 3 bases at V and 2 bases at J; junction bases unmatched: 6.

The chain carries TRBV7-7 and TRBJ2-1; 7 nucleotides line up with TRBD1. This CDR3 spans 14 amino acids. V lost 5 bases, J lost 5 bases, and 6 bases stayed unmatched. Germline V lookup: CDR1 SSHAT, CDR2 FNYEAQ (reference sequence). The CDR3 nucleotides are TGTGCCAGCAGCCGGGACAGAATTAACAATGAGCAGTTCTTC. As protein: CASSRDRINNEQFF.

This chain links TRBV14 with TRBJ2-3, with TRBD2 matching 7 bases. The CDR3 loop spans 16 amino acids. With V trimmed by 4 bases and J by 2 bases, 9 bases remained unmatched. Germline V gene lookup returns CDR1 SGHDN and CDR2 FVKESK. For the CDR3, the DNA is TGTGCCAGCAGCCCTTACCGCGGGGGAGTCACAGATACGCAGTATTTT. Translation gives CASSPYRGGVTDTQYF.

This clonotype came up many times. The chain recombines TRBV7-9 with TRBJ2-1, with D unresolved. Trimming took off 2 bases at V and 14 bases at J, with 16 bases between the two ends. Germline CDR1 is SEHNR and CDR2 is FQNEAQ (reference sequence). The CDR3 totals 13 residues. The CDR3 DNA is TGTGCCAGCAGCTTACAGAGCGCGTTATGGGAGTTCTTC. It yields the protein CASSLQSALWEFF.

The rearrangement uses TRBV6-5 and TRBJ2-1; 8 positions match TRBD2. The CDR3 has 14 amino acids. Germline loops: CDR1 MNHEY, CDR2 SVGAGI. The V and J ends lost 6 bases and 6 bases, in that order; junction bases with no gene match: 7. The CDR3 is CASRASGLGNEQFF. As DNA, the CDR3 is TGTGCCAGCAGGGCTAGCGGGTTGGGCAATGAGCAGTTCTTC.

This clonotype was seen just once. The CDR3 DNA reads as TGTGCCCGGACAGGGGGGAAGACCCAGTACTTC. Translated, it gives CARTGGKTQYF. The chain is built from TRBV30 and TRBJ2-5; 10 bases agree with TRBD1. The ends lost 8 bases at V and 6 bases at J; junction bases unmatched: 3. The CDR3 spans 11 residues. Looked up from germline, CDR1 is GTSNPN and CDR2 is SVGIG (reference sequence).

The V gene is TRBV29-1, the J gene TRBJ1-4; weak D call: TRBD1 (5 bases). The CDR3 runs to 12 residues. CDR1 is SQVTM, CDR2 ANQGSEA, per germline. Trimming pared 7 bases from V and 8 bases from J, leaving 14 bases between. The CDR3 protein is CSAGLSGEKLFF. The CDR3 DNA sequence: TGCAGCGCGGGACTTTCTGGCGAAAAACTGTTTTTT.

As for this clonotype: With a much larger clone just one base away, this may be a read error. The chain's CDR3 is CSVRGDSAGSYEQYF. DNA for the CDR3: TGCAGCGTGCGGGGCGACAGCGCGGGCTCCTACGAGCAGTACTTC. This chain joins TRBV29-1 and TRBJ2-7, with D possibly matching TRBD2 (6 bases). Germline assignment: CDR1 SQVTM and CDR2 ANQGSEA. The V gene lost 6 bases and the J gene lost 0 bases, with 18 bases spanning the gap. This CDR3 region has 15 residues.

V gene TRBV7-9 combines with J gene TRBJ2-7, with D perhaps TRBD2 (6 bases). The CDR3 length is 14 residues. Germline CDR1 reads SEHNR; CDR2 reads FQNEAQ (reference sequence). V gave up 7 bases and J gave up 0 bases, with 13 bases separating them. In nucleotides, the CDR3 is TGTGCCAGCAAGGAGGGCTCAAGCTCCTACGAGCAGTACTTC. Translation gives CASKEGSSSYEQYF.

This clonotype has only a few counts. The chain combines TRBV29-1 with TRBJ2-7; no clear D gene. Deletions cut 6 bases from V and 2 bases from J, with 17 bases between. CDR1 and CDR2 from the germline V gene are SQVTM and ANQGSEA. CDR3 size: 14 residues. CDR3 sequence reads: CSVGEDTLTYEQYF. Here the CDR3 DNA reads TGCAGCGTAGGAGAAGACACGCTAACCTACGAGCAGTACTTC.

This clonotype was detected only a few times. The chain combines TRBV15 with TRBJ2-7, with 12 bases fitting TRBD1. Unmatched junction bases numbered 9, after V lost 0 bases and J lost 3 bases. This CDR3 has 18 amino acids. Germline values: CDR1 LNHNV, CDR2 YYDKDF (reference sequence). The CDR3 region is CATSREFGGQGARYEQYF. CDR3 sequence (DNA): TGTGCCACCAGCAGAGAATTCGGGGGACAGGGGGCCCGCTACGAGCAGTACTTC.

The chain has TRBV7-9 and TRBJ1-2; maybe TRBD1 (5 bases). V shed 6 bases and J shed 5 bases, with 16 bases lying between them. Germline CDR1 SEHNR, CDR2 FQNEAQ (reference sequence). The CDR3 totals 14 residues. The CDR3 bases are TGTGCCAGCAGACAGGAAAAGGGCCTGTATGGCTACACCTTC. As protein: CASRQEKGLYGYTF. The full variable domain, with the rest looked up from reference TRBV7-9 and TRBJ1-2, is DTGVSQNPRHKITKRGQNVTFRCDPISEHNRLYWYRQTLGQGPEFLTYFQNEAQLEKSRLLSDRFSAERPKGSFSTLEIQRTEQGDSAMYLCASRQEKGLYGYTFGSGTRLTVV.

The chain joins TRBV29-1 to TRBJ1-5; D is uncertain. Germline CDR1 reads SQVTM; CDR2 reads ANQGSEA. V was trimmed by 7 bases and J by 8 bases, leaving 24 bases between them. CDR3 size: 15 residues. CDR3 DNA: TGCAGCGCGCTAGAGAGGTTGGGAGGTTATGAGCCCCAGCATTTT. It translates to CSALERLGGYEPQHF.

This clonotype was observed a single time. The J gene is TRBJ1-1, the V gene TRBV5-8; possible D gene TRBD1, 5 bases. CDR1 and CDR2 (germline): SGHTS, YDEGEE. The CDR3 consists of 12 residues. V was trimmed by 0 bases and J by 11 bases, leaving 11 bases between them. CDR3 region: CASSLGGSSAFF. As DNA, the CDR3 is TGTGCCAGCAGCTTGGGGGGGTCGTCCGCTTTCTTT. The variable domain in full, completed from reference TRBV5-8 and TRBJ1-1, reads EAGVTQSPTHLIKTRGQQATLRCSPISGHTSVYWYQQALGLGLQFLLWYDEGEERNRGNFPPRFSGRQFPNYSSELNVNALELEDSALYLCASSLGGSSAFFGQGTRLTVV.

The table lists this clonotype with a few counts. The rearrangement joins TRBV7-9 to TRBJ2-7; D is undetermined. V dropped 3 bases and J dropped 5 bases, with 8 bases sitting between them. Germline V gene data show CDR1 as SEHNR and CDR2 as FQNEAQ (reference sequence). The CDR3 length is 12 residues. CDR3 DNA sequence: TGTGCCAGCAGCTTCTCCGTGGACGAGCAGTACTTC. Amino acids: CASSFSVDEQYF.

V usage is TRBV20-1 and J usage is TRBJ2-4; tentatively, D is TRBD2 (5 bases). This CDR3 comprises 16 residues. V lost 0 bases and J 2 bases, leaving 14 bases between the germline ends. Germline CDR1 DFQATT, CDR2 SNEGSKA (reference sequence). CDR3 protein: CSARDSEGVPKNIQYF. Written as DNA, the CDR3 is TGCAGTGCTAGAGATTCCGAGGGAGTACCCAAAAACATTCAGTACTTC.

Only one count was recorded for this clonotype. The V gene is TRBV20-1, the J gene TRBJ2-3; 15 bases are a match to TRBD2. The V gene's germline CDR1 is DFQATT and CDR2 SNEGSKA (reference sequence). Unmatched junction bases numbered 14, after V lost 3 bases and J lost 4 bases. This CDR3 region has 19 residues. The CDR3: CSASPLGTSGRRLPDTQYF. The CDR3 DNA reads TGCAGTGCTAGCCCACTCGGGACTAGCGGGAGGAGGTTACCAGATACGCAGTATTTT.

The CDR3: CASSQTPASGSYEQFF. The CDR3 coding sequence is TGCGCCAGCAGCCAAACCCCAGCTAGCGGGAGTTATGAGCAGTTCTTC. The rearrangement joins TRBV4-1 to TRBJ2-1; 10 bases agree with TRBD2. V lost 2 bases, J lost 8 bases, and 9 bases stayed unmatched. The CDR3 has 16 residues. CDR1 and CDR2 (germline): MGHRA, YSYEKL.

The CDR3 is CASSQDRRGTAEAFF. In nucleotides, the CDR3 is TGTGCCAGCAGCCAAGATCGACGGGGCACAGCTGAAGCTTTCTTT. This chain joins TRBV4-2 and TRBJ1-1; tentative D call: TRBD1 (5 bases). Per the germline V gene, CDR1 is LGHNA and CDR2 is YNFKEQ. Trimming took off 0 bases at V and 6 bases at J, with 14 bases between the two ends. The CDR3 has 15 amino acids.

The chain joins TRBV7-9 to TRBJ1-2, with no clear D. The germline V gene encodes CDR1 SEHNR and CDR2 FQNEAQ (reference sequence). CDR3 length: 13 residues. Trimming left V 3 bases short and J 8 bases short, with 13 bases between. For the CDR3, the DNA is TGTGCCAGCAGCTTGTTCCCGGATGGGGGCTACACCTTC. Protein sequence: CASSLFPDGGYTF. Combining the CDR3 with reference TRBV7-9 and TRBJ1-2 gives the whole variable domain DTGVSQNPRHKITKRGQNVTFRCDPISEHNRLYWYRQTLGQGPEFLTYFQNEAQLEKSRLLSDRFSAERPKGSFSTLEIQRTEQGDSAMYLCASSLFPDGGYTFGSGTRLTVV.

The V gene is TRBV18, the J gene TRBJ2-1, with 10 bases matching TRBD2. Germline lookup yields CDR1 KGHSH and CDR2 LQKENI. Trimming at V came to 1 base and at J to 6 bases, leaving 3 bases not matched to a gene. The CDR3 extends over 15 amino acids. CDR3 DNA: TGTGCCAGCTCACCACTGGGACTAGCGAGCAATGAGCAGTTCTTC. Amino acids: CASSPLGLASNEQFF.

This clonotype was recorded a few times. The CDR3 sequence is CASSLVPTGGLFYEQYF. The CDR3 region has the DNA TGTGCCAGCAGCTTAGTACCCACAGGGGGCTTGTTCTACGAGCAGTACTTC. The V gene is TRBV7-6, the J gene TRBJ2-7; 9 nucleotides agree with TRBD1. CDR3 length: 17 residues. Germline V gives CDR1 SGHVS, CDR2 FNYEAQ. Trimming at V came to 1 base and at J to 3 bases, leaving 10 bases not matched to a gene.

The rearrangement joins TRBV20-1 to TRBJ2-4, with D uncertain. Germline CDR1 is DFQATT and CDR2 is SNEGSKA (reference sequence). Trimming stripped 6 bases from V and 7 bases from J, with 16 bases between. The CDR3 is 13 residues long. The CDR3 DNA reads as TGCAGTGCCGACATTGGATTGTCTAACATTCAGTACTTC. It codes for CSADIGLSNIQYF.

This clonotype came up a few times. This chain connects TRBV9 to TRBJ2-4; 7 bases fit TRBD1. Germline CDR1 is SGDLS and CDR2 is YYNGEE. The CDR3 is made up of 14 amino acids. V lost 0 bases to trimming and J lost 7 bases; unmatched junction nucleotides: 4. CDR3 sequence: CASSVGGQNNIQYF. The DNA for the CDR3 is TGTGCCAGCAGCGTAGGGGGACAGAACAACATTCAGTACTTC.

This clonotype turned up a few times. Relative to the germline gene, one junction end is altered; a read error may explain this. Here the CDR3 reads CASSAGTSQYGYTF. CDR3 bases: TGCGCTAGCAGCGCCGGGACCTCCCAGTATGGCTACACCTTC. The rearrangement joins TRBV5-1 to TRBJ1-2; possibly TRBD1 for D (5 bases). The CDR3 length is 14 residues. Germline assignment: CDR1 SGHRS and CDR2 YFSETQ.

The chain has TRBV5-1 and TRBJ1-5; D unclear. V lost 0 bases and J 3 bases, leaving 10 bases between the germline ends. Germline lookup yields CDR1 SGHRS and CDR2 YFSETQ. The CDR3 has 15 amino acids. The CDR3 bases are TGCGCCAGCAGCTTGGCGCCAGCCATCAATCAGCCCCAGCATTTT. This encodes CASSLAPAINQPQHF.

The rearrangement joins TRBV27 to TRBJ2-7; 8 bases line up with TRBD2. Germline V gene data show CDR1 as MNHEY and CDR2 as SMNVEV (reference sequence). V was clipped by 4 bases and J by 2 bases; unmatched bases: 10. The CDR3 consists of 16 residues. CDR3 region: CASSYREGFGTYEQYF. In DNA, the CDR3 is TGTGCCAGCAGTTACCGGGAGGGCTTCGGGACCTACGAGCAGTACTTC.

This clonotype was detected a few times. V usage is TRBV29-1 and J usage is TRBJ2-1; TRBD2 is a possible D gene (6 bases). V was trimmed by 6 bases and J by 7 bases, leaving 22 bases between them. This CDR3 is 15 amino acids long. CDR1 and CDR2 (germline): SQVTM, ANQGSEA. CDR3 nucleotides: TGCAGCGTCCCTCCTTATTCGGGAGTAGGAAATGAGCAGTTCTTC. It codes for CSVPPYSGVGNEQFF.